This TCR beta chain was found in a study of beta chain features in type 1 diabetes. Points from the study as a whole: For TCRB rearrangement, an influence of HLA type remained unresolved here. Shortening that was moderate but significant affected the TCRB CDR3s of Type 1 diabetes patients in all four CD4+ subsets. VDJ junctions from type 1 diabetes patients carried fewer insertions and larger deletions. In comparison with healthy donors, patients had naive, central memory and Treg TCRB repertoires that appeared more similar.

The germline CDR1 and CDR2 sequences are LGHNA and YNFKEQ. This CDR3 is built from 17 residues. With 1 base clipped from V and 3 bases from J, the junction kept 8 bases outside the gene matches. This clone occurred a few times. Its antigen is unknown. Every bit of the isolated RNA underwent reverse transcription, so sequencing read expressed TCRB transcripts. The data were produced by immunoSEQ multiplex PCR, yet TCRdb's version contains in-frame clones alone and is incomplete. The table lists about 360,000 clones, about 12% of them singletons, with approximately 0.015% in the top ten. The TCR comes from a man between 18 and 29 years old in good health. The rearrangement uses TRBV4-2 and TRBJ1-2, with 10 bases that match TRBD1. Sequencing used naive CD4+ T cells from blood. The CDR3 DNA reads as TGTGCCAGCAGCCAAGTGACAGGGGGCCAGAAAGACTATGGCTACACCTTC. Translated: CASSQVTGGQKDYGYTF.